This T cell receptor beta chain was captured in a study of T cell repertoires in cytomegalovirus infection. On the study more broadly: The public TCR beta signatures pointed to both CMV infection and matching HLA type. Points from the study as a whole: CMV carriers having the relevant HLA were flagged by cumulative public TCR beta family frequency. The response measured ex vivo was dominated by TCR beta clonotypes (HLA-C-restricted and CMV-specific).

The CDR3 is 14 amino acids. Germline V lookup: CDR1 MDHEN, CDR2 SYDVKM. Trimming shortened V by 5 bases and J by 8 bases, and 13 bases separated the two germline ends. TCRdb reprocessed the reads via MiXCR and lists one record per CDR3 protein. Among approximately 750,000 distinct CDR3 sequences, roughly a third were seen once, and the ten largest hold 2.5% to 3%. In its sample, this clonotype was seen many times. Antigen: not known. The origin of this receptor is a human donor in good health (CMV status not recorded). Some clones in this sample may be carry-over from other donors' samples. V usage is TRBV28 and J usage is TRBJ1-6; D gene unclear. Sequenced sample: PBMCs. The CDR3, as DNA: TGTGCCAGCAGTATACGATTCGGGGATTCACCCCTCCACTTT. This translates into CASSIRFGDSPLHF.